The next 15 T cell receptor beta chains were all read from a single sample in a study of blood T cell repertoires in COVID-19. Method: immunoSEQ multiplex PCR; TCRdb's copy keeps in-frame clones and lacks some. In the table there are 35,000 or so clones, roughly nine tenths of which are singletons. Sequencing input: peripheral blood. These receptors were taken from a human donor in a cohort sampled during active COVID-19.

The chain joins TRBV13 to TRBJ1-3; a weak D match, TRBD1 (5 bases). The CDR3 loop spans 15 amino acids. The V gene lost 5 bases and the J gene lost 0 bases, with 11 bases spanning the gap. Germline V gene data show CDR1 as PRHDT and CDR2 as FYEKMQ (reference sequence). CDR3: CASSKGLTSGNTIYF. The CDR3 nucleotides are TGTGCCAGCAGCAAGGGACTGACCTCTGGAAACACCATATATTTT.

This chain joins TRBV25-1 and TRBJ1-2; no definite D call. This CDR3 comprises 12 residues. Germline CDR1 and CDR2: MGHDK and SYGVNS. V was clipped by 7 bases and J by 1 base, with 7 bases between them. This CDR3 is CASMKHNYGYTF. CDR3 sequence (DNA): TGTGCCAGCATGAAGCATAACTATGGCTACACCTTC.

The chain links TRBV19 to TRBJ1-2; 9 nucleotides align to TRBD1. Trimming cost V 6 bases and J 3 bases; bases outside gene matches: 5. Germline CDR1 reads LNHDA; CDR2 reads SQIVND (reference sequence). The length of the CDR3 is 14 residues. CDR3 in amino acids: CASRRTGDDYGYTF. The DNA of the CDR3 is TGTGCCAGTAGACGGACAGGGGATGACTATGGCTACACCTTC. Supplemented by reference TRBV19 and TRBJ1-2, the full variable domain reads DGGITQSPKYLFRKEGQNVTLSCEQNLNHDAMYWYRQDPGQGLRLIYYSQIVNDFQKGDIAEGYSVSREKKESFPLTVTSAQKNPTAFYLCASRRTGDDYGYTFGSGTRLTVV.

For this clone: Other DNA sequences of this sample code for an identical CDR3. The chain has TRBV27 and TRBJ1-6, with 7 bases lining up with TRBD1. V shed 6 bases and J 7 bases; nucleotides not matched to a gene: 3. The CDR3 loop spans 13 amino acids. CDR1 and CDR2 from the germline V gene are MNHEY and SMNVEV (reference sequence). CDR3 residues: CASSLQGNSPLHF. In nucleotides, the CDR3 is TGTGCCAGCAGCCTACAGGGGAATTCACCCCTCCACTTT.

The V gene is TRBV3-1 (or the pseudogene TRBV3-2), the J gene TRBJ2-5; TRBD2 matches 13 bases. After removal of 4 bases from V and 5 bases from J, the junction contained 13 bases not matched to a gene. Germline V lookup: CDR1 LGHDT, CDR2 YNNKEL (reference sequence). There are 18 residues in the CDR3. The CDR3 reads CASSPIRTSGSRSETQYF. The DNA of the CDR3 is TGTGCCAGCAGCCCTATCCGGACTAGCGGGAGTCGGTCGGAGACCCAGTACTTC.

The chain employs TRBV5-4 and TRBJ2-3; D uncertain. From germline, CDR1 is SGHNT and CDR2 YYREEE (reference sequence). This CDR3 has 12 amino acids. The V end lost 1 base, the J end lost 3 bases, and 3 bases lay between the germline ends. As DNA, the CDR3 is TGTGCCAGCAGCTTGTCTACAGATACGCAGTATTTT. Its protein is CASSLSTDTQYF.

The chain recombines TRBV27 with TRBJ1-2, with 8 positions matching TRBD1. The junction had 11 bases not matched to a gene; V was cut back by 6 bases and J by 2 bases. CDR1 and CDR2 from the germline V gene are MNHEY and SMNVEV (reference sequence). This CDR3 region has 16 residues. The CDR3 is CASSAGRGQANYGYTF. The CDR3 bases are TGTGCCAGCAGCGCGGGCAGGGGGCAAGCGAACTATGGCTACACCTTC.

The table lists this clone with a count of one. The J gene is TRBJ2-7, the V gene TRBV4-2; 8 bases align to TRBD1. This CDR3 is 20 amino acids long. Germline V CDR1 and CDR2: LGHNA, YNFKEQ. The junction had 27 bases not matched to a gene; V was cut back by 5 bases and J by 6 bases. CDR3 nucleotides: TGTGCCAGCAGCTCCAGGACGCTTGTACCGGGACAGGCCTACCAGGGCGAGCAGTACTTC. Protein: CASSSRTLVPGQAYQGEQYF.

The J gene is TRBJ2-6, the V gene TRBV19; 11 bases are shared with TRBD1. Trimming removed 7 bases from V and 1 base from J; junction bases left unmatched: 9. CDR1 is LNHDA, CDR2 SQIVND, per germline (reference sequence). The CDR3 is 18 amino acids. The CDR3 DNA reads TGTGCCAGTAAAAGGTGGGGGACAGGGGGTTCTGGGGCCAACGTCCTGACTTTC. Its protein is CASKRWGTGGSGANVLTF.

The gene calls are TRBV15 and TRBJ2-3; D unclear. The CDR3 covers 13 residues. V lost 5 bases and J lost 3, with 9 bases in between. Per germline, CDR1 LNHNV and CDR2 YYDKDF (reference sequence). CDR3 sequence: CATSLRATDTQYF. CDR3 nucleotide sequence: TGTGCCACCAGCCTCCGCGCTACAGATACGCAGTATTTT.

J is TRBJ2-7 and V is TRBV4-3; maybe TRBD2 (5 bases). The CDR3 consists of 16 residues. Germline V gene lookup returns CDR1 LGHNA and CDR2 YSLEER. V was pared by 0 bases and J by 3 bases, with 15 bases between. The CDR3 region has the DNA TGCGCCAGCAGCCAAGATCCGGACCCCGGGGACTACGAGCAGTACTTC. Protein product: CASSQDPDPGDYEQYF.

DNA for the CDR3: TGTGCCAGCTCACCACCGGGACTAGCGGGCCAAGAGACCCAGTACTTC. Amino acid sequence: CASSPPGLAGQETQYF. The chain has TRBV18 and TRBJ2-5; 12 bases align to TRBD2. V trimming: 0 bases; J trimming: 1 base; junction bases outside the gene matches: 0. The CDR3 consists of 16 residues. Germline-derived CDR1 and CDR2 are KGHSH and LQKENI.

V and J are TRBV30 and TRBJ1-1; D unresolved. Germline V gene data show CDR1 as GTSNPN and CDR2 as SVGIG (reference sequence). V lost 5 bases and J 11 bases, leaving 12 bases between the germline ends. This CDR3 spans 10 amino acids. CDR3 amino acids: CAWANVRAFF. The CDR3 coding sequence is TGTGCCTGGGCTAACGTCCGGGCTTTCTTT.

This chain links TRBV9 with TRBJ2-7, with 9 bases fitting TRBD1. Unmatched junction bases numbered 10, after V lost 3 bases and J lost 6 bases. Germline CDR1 and CDR2: SGDLS and YYNGEE. This CDR3 region has 15 residues. The CDR3, as DNA: TGTGCCAGCAGCGCGACAGGGGGGAAGGTTAGCGAGCAGTACTTC. Residues: CASSATGGKVSEQYF.

This chain connects TRBV27 to TRBJ2-7, with a tentative D call TRBD1 (5 bases). Trimming pared 3 bases from V and 4 bases from J, leaving 13 bases between. This CDR3 has 14 residues. Germline loops: CDR1 MNHEY, CDR2 SMNVEV (reference sequence). The CDR3 DNA is TGTGCCAGCAGTTTCGGAACAGGTGTGTACGAGCAGTACTTC. It yields the protein CASSFGTGVYEQYF.